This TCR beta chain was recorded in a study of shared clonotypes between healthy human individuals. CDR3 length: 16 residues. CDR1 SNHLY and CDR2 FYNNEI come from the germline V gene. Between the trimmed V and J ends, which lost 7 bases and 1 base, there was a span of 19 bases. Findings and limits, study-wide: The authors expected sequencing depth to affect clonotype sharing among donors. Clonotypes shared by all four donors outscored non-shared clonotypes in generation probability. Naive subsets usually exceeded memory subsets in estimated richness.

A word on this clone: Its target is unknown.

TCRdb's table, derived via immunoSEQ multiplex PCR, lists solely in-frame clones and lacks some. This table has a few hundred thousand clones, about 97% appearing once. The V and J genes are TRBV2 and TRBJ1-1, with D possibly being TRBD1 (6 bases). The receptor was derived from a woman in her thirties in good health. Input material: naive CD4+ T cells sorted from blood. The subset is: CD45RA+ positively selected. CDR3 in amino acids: CASKDRGLLKNTEAFF. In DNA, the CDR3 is TGTGCCAGCAAGGACCGGGGGCTTTTAAAGAACACTGAAGCTTTCTTT.